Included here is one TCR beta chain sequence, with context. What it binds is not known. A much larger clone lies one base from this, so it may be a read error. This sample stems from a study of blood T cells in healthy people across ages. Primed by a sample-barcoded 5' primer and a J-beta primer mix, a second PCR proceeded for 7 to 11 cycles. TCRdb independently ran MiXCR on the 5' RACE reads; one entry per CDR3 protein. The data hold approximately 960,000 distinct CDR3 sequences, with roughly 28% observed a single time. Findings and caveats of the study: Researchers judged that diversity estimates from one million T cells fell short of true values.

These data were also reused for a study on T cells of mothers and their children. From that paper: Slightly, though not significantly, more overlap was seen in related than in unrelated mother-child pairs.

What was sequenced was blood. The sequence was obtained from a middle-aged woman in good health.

CDR3 DNA: TGCAGTGCTTTGACAGGGGGCATATTCGGAGAGCAGTTCTTC. Residues: CSALTGGIFGEQFF. The chain links TRBV20-1 to TRBJ2-1; 10 bases fit TRBD1. With 5 bases clipped from V and 10 bases from J, the junction kept 11 bases outside the gene matches. Germline-derived CDR1 and CDR2 are DFQATT and SNEGSKA (reference sequence). This CDR3 comprises 14 residues.